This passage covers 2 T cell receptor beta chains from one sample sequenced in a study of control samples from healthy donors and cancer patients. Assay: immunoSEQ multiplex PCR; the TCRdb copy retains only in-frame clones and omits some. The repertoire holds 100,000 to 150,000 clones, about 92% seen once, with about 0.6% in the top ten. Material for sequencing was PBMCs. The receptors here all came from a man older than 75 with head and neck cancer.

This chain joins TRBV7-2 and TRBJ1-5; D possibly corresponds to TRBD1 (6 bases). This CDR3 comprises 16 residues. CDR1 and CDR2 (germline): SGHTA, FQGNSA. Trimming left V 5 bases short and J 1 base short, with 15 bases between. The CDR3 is CASSPTGPPSNQPQHF. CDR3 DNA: TGTGCCAGCAGCCCCACAGGGCCTCCCAGCAATCAGCCCCAGCATTTT.

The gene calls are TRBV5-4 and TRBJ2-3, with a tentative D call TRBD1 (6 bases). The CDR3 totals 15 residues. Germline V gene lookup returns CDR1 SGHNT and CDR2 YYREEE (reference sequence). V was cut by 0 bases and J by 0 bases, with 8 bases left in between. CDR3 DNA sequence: TGTGCCAGCAGCTTGGGGGGGCAGAGCACAGATACGCAGTATTTT. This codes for CASSLGGQSTDTQYF.